Listed below are T cell receptor beta chains from one sample, sequenced in a study of patients and donors after allogeneic stem cell transplantation. TCRdb reanalysed the RT-PCR reads using MiXCR and keeps one entry per CDR3 protein. The sample contains tens of thousands of distinct CDR3 sequences, about 48% of which appear only once. Sequences were obtained from blood, either unsorted or a sorted T cell fraction (not recorded which). The receptor source for this set is a human donor who was either an allogeneic HSCT recipient or a stem cell or donor lymphocyte infusion donor (not recorded which). It is not recorded whose cells these are; they may come from a transplant donor. Each CDR3 is given with its conserved first and last residue. D genes are given only for firm matches. Expanded clones get a size class; other rows say once, few or many, or leave the size out.

V gene	clone size	D gene	J gene	CDR3 protein	CDR3 DNA
TRBV7-2	few	NA	TRBJ1-3	CASSLRVASSGNTIYF	TGTGCCAGCAGCCTCAGGGTCGCAAGCTCTGGAAACACCATATATTTT
TRBV29-1	few	NA	TRBJ1-1	CSVEVQGLNTEAFF	TGCAGCGTTGAAGTCCAGGGTTTGAACACTGAAGCTTTCTTT
TRBV28	NA	NA	TRBJ1-2	CASSRPLGQGYGYTF	TGTGCCAGCAGCCGCCCATTGGGACAAGGCTATGGCTACACCTTC
TRBV5-1	NA	NA	TRBJ2-5	CASSLFERVETQYF	TGCGCCAGCAGCTTGTTTGAGAGGGTGGAGACCCAGTACTTC
TRBV12-3/TRBV12-4	NA	NA	TRBJ1-1	CASSLWSRNTEAFF	TGTGCCAGCAGCCTATGGAGCAGGAACACTGAAGCTTTCTTT
TRBV4-2	NA	NA	TRBJ2-7	CASSQDLESYEQYF	TGTGCCAGCAGCCAAGATCTGGAATCCTACGAGCAGTACTTC
TRBV4-3	NA	NA	TRBJ1-5	CASSQDFDGVPNQPQHF	TGCGCCAGCAGCCAAGATTTCGATGGGGTGCCCAATCAGCCCCAGCATTTT
TRBV28	NA	NA	TRBJ1-2	CASSYRSSSYGYTF	TGTGCCAGCAGTTATCGATCATCCAGCTATGGCTACACCTTC
TRBV5-6	few	TRBD1	TRBJ1-2	CASSPGQGTYGYTF	TGTGCCAGCAGCCCGGGACAGGGGACGTATGGCTACACCTTC
TRBV12-5	NA	NA	TRBJ1-5	CASGSGQSRQPQHF	TGTGCTAGTGGTTCCGGACAGAGCCGCCAGCCCCAGCATTTT
TRBV2	NA	TRBD1	TRBJ1-2	CASSYRGYYGYTF	TGTGCCAGCAGCTACAGGGGGTACTATGGCTACACCTTC
TRBV4-3	few	NA	TRBJ1-2	CASSQDPRDYGYTF	TGCGCCAGCAGCCAAGACCCCAGGGATTACGGCTACACCTTC
TRBV6-6	NA	TRBD1	TRBJ1-6	CASSYRDRDNSPLHF	TGTGCCAGCAGTTACAGGGACAGGGATAATTCACCCCTCCACTTT
TRBV4-1	NA	NA	TRBJ1-2	CASSQERGNYGYTF	TGCGCCAGCAGCCAAGAGAGGGGCAACTATGGCTACACCTTC
TRBV2	NA	NA	TRBJ1-5	CALGQVNQPQHF	TGTGCCCTCGGACAAGTCAATCAGCCCCAGCATTTT
TRBV7-2	few	NA	TRBJ1-5	CASTSGQLYSNQPQHF	TGTGCCAGCACCTCCGGACAGCTGTATAGCAATCAGCCCCAGCATTTT
TRBV6-5	NA	NA	TRBJ1-2	CASSYIYGYTF	TGTGCCAGCAGTTATATCTATGGCTACACCTTC